This T cell receptor beta chain was captured by sequencing in a study of T cells in Graves' hyperthyroidism and ophthalmopathy. Amplification targeted TCR beta CDR3 regions from RNA transcripts. The TCR CDR3 first-round RT-PCR relied on the HTBI primer set. Using its own MiXCR run on the multiplex PCR reads, TCRdb lists one record per CDR3 protein. This table holds approximately 510,000 distinct CDR3 sequences, 46% found once. Broader study findings: It was a median roughly six months before onset that the model predicted ophthalmopathy.

On this clonotype itself: Its antigen is unidentified.

The source material was peripheral blood or thyroid tissue (not recorded which). The sequence was collected from an adult woman with Graves' disease, either hyperthyroidism or ophthalmopathy (not recorded which).

In DNA, the CDR3 is TGCGCCAGTCAGAGCGGGACTAGCGTCCACGAGCAGTACTTC. Translation gives CASQSGTSVHEQYF. This rearrangement joins TRBV10-1 to TRBJ2-7, with 10 nucleotides matching TRBD2. This CDR3 spans 14 amino acids. V trimming: 9 bases; J trimming: 5 bases; junction bases outside the gene matches: 10. Germline-derived CDR1 and CDR2 are WNHNN and SYGVQD (reference sequence).